Below, 8 T cell receptor beta chains from the same sample are listed, as sequenced in a study of cytomegalovirus exposure and HLA in healthy donors. Generated by immunoSEQ multiplex PCR, the TCRdb table keeps only in-frame clones and is missing some. The top ten clones hold nearly 4.5% of a sample with 110,000 or so clones, approximately 86% of them seen once. Sequences were obtained from PBMCs. These receptor sequences come from a man younger than 35 in good health and CMV-seropositive.

The chain recombines TRBV15 with TRBJ2-7; TRBD1 is a possible D gene (6 bases). This CDR3 spans 14 amino acids. Germline V gene lookup returns CDR1 LNHNV and CDR2 YYDKDF (reference sequence). V was pared by 0 bases and J by 2 bases, with 8 bases between. CDR3: CATSRDNRAYEQYF. DNA for the CDR3: TGTGCCACCAGCAGAGATAACAGGGCCTACGAGCAGTACTTC.

This CDR3 is CASSYRVSRLSANYGYTF. DNA of the CDR3: TGTGCCAGCAGTTACAGGGTTTCTAGATTATCGGCGAACTATGGCTACACCTTC. V gene TRBV19 combines with J gene TRBJ1-2; D perhaps matches TRBD1 (6 bases). CDR1 and CDR2 from the germline V gene are LNHDA and SQIVND (reference sequence). Trimming removed 9 bases from V and 2 bases from J, with 28 bases in between. This CDR3 comprises 18 residues.

This chain links TRBV6-4 with TRBJ1-5, with 7 bases identical to TRBD1. J gave up 2 bases and V 8 bases, and 9 bases lay outside the gene matches. The CDR3 loop spans 15 amino acids. Per germline, CDR1 MRHNA and CDR2 SNTAGT. The chain's CDR3 is CASFRQGPGNQPQHF. CDR3 DNA sequence: TGTGCCAGCTTCCGACAGGGTCCGGGCAATCAGCCCCAGCATTTT.

The chain uses TRBV6-4 and TRBJ1-6; D possibly corresponds to TRBD1 (6 bases). The CDR3 is 14 residues long. Trimming cost V 6 bases and J 7 bases, with 13 bases left between them. Per the germline V gene, CDR1 is MRHNA and CDR2 is SNTAGT. The CDR3 DNA reads as TGTGCCAGCAGCCACAGGGTTGGGAATTCACCCCTCCACTTT. This translates into CASSHRVGNSPLHF.

J is TRBJ1-6 and V is TRBV6-6; no clear D. V lost 6 bases and J 2 bases, leaving 11 bases between the germline ends. This CDR3 spans 15 amino acids. The germline gives CDR1 MNHNY, CDR2 SVGAGI (reference sequence). The CDR3 here is CASSRTLPYNSPLHF. DNA for the CDR3: TGTGCCAGCAGCAGGACTTTGCCCTATAATTCACCCCTCCACTTT.

The chain couples TRBV7-8 to TRBJ2-7; D gene ambiguous. With 1 base removed from V and 0 bases from J, the gap between germline ends came to 7 bases. This CDR3 region has 14 residues. Germline V gene lookup returns CDR1 SGHVS and CDR2 FQNEAQ. The CDR3 nucleotides are TGTGCCAGCAGCTTAGAATTGAGCTCCTACGAGCAGTACTTC. Protein product: CASSLELSSYEQYF.

The chain combines TRBV5-6 with TRBJ2-5; a possible D gene is TRBD1 (5 bases). This CDR3 has 15 amino acids. Trimming took 1 base from V and 1 from J, leaving 11 bases between them. CDR1 and CDR2 from the germline V gene are SGHDT and YYEEEE. CDR3 in DNA: TGTGCCAGCAGCTTGTCGGCAGGGCTCCAAGAGACCCAGTACTTC. Translation: CASSLSAGLQETQYF.

Here the CDR3 DNA reads TGTGCCAGCAGTGAGGCACAGGGTATTTCCTACAATGAGCAGTTCTTC. Its protein product is CASSEAQGISYNEQFF. V and J are TRBV27 and TRBJ2-1; possible D gene TRBD1, 6 bases. Germline V gene sequence: CDR1 MNHEY, CDR2 SMNVEV (reference sequence). V was shortened by 5 bases and J by 1 base, with 15 bases between the two germline ends. The CDR3 loop spans 16 amino acids.